This paragraph reports one T cell receptor (beta chain). Its antigen is not known. The data belong to a study of T cells in Graves' hyperthyroidism and ophthalmopathy. The wider study: Pretreatment peripheral blood was obtained at initial diagnosis.

The CDR3 spans 20 residues. V lost 3 bases, J lost 6 bases, and 33 bases lay in between. What was amplified from RNA transcripts were TCR beta CDR3 regions. During a first-round RT-PCR of the TCR CDR3, the HTBI primer set was used. TCRdb fed the multiplex PCR reads into MiXCR, producing one record per CDR3 protein. Among 380,000 or so distinct CDR3 sequences listed, approximately 19% were seen once. Study-level results: Appearing also in blood were most of the thyroid clonotypes expanded above 0.001.

Newly diagnosed hyperthyroidism patients aged 18 to 65 years had disease lasting under 2 months. The rearrangement links TRBV7-1 to TRBJ2-7; weak D call: TRBD2 (8 bases). TRBV7-1 is treated as an ORF (open reading frame) with a function not yet certain. This receptor was identified in a young woman with Graves' hyperthyroidism. The sequenced sample consisted of blood. The CDR3 coding sequence is TGTGCCAGCAGCTCTCTCAACCGGACTAGCCTACAGGGGAGGATACGCGAGCAGTACTTC. Translation: CASSSLNRTSLQGRIREQYF.